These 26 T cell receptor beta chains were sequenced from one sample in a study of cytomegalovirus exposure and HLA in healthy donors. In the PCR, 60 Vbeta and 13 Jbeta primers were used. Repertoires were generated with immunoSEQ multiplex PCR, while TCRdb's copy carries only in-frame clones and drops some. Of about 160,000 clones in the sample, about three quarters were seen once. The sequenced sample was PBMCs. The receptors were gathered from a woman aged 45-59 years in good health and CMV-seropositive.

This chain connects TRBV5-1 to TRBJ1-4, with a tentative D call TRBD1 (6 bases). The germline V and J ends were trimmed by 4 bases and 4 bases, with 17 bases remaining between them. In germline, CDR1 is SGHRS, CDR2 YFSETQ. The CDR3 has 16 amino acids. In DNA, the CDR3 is TGCGCCAGCAGCCTTGGCATTGGACAGATTAATGAAAAACTGTTTTTT. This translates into CASSLGIGQINEKLFF.

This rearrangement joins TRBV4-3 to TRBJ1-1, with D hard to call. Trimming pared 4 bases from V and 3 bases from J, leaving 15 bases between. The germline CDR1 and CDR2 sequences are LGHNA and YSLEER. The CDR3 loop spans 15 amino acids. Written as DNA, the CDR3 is TGCGCCAGCAGCCCCCGGGAGGGAGGTGACACTGAAGCTTTCTTT. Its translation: CASSPREGGDTEAFF.

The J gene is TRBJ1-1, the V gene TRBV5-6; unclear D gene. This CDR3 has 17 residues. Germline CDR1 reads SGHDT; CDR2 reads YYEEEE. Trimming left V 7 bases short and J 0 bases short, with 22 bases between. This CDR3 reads CASSRELEAALNTEAFF. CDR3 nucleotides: TGTGCCAGCTCCCGGGAACTAGAGGCAGCCTTGAACACTGAAGCTTTCTTT.

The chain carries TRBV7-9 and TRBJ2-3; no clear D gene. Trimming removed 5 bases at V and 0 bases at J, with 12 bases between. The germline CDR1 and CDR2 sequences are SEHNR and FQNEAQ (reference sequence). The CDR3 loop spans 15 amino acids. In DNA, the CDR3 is TGTGCCAGCAGCCTCGATCTAGGTAGCACAGATACGCAGTATTTT. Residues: CASSLDLGSTDTQYF.

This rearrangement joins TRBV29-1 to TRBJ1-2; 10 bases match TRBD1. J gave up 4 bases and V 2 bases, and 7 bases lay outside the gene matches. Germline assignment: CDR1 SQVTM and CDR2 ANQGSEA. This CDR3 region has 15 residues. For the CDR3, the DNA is TGCAGCGTTGAAAAGGACAGGGGGGGGATCTATGGCTACACCTTC. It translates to CSVEKDRGGIYGYTF.

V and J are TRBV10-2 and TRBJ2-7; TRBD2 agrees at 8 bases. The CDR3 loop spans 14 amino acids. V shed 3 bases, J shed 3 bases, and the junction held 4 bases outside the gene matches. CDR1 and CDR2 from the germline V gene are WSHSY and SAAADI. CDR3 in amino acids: CASSDPSGGYEQYF. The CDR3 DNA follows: TGCGCCAGCAGTGATCCAAGCGGGGGCTACGAGCAGTACTTC.

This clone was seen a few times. CDR3: CATSRDNRGYEQYF. The CDR3 nucleotides are TGTGCCACCAGCAGAGATAACAGGGGCTACGAGCAGTACTTC. This rearrangement joins TRBV15 to TRBJ2-7; 7 nucleotides match TRBD1. With 0 bases clipped from V and 3 bases from J, the junction kept 2 bases outside the gene matches. CDR1 and CDR2 (germline): LNHNV, YYDKDF (reference sequence). CDR3 length equals 14 residues.

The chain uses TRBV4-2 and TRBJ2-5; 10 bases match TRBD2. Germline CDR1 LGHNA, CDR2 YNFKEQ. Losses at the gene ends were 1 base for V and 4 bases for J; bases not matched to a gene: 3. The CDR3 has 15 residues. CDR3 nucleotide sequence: TGTGCCAGCAGCCAAGGAGCGGGAGGGCCAGAGACCCAGTACTTC. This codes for CASSQGAGGPETQYF.

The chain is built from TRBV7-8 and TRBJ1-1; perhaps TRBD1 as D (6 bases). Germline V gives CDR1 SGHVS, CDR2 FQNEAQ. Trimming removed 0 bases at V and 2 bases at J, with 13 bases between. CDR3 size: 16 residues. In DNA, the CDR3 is TGTGCCAGCAGCTTAGCCCCCGGGACAACAAACACTGAAGCTTTCTTT. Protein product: CASSLAPGTTNTEAFF. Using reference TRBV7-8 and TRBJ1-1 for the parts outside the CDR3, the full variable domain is GAGVSQSPRYKVAKRGQDVALRCDPISGHVSLFWYQQALGQGPEFLTYFQNEAQLDKSGLPSDRFFAERPEGSVSTLKIQRTQQEDSAVYLCASSLAPGTTNTEAFFGQGTRLTVV.

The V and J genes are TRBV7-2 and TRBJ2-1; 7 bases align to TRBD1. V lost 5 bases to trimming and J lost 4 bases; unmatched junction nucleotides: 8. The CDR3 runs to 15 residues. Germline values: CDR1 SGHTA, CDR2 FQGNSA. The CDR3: CASSPRQGTYNEQFF. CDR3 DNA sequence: TGTGCCAGCAGCCCTAGACAGGGTACGTACAATGAGCAGTTCTTC.

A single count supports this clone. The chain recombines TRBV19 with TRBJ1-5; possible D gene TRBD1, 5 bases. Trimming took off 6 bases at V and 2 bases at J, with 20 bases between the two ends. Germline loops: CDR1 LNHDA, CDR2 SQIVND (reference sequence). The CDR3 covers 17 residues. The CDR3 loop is CASSDMGGIVGNQPQHF. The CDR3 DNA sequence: TGTGCCAGTAGCGACATGGGGGGGATCGTTGGCAATCAGCCCCAGCATTTT.

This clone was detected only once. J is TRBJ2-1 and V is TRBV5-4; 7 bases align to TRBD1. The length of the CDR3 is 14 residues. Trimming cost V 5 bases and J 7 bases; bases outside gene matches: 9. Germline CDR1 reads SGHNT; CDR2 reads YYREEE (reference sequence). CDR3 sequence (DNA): TGTGCCAGCAGTCTGAGGACAGGCGTGAATGAGCAGTTCTTC. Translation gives CASSLRTGVNEQFF. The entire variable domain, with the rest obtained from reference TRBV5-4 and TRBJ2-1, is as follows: ETGVTQSPTHLIKTRGQQVTLRCSSQSGHNTVSWYQQALGQGPQFIFQYYREEENGRGNFPPRFSGLQFPNYSSELNVNALELDDSALYLCASSLRTGVNEQFFGPGTRLTVL.

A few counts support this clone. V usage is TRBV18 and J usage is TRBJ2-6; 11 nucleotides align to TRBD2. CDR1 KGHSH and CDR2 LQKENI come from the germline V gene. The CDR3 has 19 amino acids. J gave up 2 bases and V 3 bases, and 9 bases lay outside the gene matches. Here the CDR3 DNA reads TGTGCCAGCTCACCTAGCGGGGGGGCCTCAATCACTGGGGCCAACGTCCTGACTTTC. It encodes CASSPSGGASITGANVLTF.

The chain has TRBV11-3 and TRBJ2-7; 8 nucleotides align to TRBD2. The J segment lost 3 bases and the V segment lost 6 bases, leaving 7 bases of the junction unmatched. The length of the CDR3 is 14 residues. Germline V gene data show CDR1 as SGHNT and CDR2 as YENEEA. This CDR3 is CASSPAGTSYEQYF. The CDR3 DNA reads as TGTGCCAGCAGTCCCGCCGGGACTAGCTACGAGCAGTACTTC.

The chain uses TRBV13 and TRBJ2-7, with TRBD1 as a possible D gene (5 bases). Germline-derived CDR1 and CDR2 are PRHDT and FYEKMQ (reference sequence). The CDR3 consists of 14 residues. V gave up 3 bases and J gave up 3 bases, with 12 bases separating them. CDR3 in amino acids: CASSFPGLNYEQYF. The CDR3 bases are TGTGCCAGCAGCTTTCCAGGGCTAAACTACGAGCAGTACTTC. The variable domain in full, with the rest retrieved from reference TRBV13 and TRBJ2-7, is AAGVIQSPRHLIKEKRETATLKCYPIPRHDTVYWYQQGPGQDPQFLISFYEKMQSDKGSIPDRFSAQQFSDYHSELNMSSLELGDSALYFCASSFPGLNYEQYFGPGTRLTVT.

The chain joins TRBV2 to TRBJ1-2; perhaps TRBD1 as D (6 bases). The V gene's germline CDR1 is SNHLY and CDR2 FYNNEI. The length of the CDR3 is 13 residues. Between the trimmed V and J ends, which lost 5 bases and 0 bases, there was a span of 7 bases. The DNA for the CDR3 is TGTGCCAGCAGTAGGACAGCTAACTATGGCTACACCTTC. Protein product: CASSRTANYGYTF.

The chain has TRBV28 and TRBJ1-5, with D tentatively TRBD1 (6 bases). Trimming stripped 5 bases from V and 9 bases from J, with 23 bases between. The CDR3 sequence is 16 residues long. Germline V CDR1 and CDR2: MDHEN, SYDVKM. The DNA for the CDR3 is TGTGCCAGCAGTCCACAGGGACGGCGGGCTCAGGGGCCCCAGCATTTT. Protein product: CASSPQGRRAQGPQHF.

The CDR3 DNA reads TGTGCCAGCAGCTTGGGCCCCTCTGGAAACACCATATATTTT. Amino acid sequence: CASSLGPSGNTIYF. The chain uses TRBV7-6 and TRBJ1-3; D not resolved. Germline V CDR1 and CDR2: SGHVS, FNYEAQ. The CDR3 extends over 14 amino acids. The ends were cut back, 3 bases at V and 0 bases at J, with 6 bases in the middle.

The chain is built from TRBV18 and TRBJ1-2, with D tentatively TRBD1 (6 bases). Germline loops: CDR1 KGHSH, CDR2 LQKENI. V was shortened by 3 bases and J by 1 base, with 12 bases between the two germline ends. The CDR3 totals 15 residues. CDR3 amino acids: CASSPQVDSNYGYTF. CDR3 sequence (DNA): TGTGCCAGCTCACCCCAAGTGGACAGTAACTATGGCTACACCTTC.

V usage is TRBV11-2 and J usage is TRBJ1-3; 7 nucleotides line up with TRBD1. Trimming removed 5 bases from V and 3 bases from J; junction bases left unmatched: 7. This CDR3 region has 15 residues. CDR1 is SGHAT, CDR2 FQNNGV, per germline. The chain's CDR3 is CASSPTGYSGNTIYF. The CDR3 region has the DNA TGTGCCAGCAGCCCGACAGGGTACAGTGGAAACACCATATATTTT. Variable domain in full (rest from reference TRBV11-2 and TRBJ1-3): EAGVAQSPRYKIIEKRQSVAFWCNPISGHATLYWYQQILGQGPKLLIQFQNNGVVDDSQLPKDRFSAERLKGVDSTLKIQPAKLEDSAVYLCASSPTGYSGNTIYFGEGSWLTVV.

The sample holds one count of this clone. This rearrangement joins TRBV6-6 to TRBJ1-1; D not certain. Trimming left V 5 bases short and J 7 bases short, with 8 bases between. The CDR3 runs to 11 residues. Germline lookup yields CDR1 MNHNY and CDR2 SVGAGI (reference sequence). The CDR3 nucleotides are TGTGCCAGCAGTCGGAGTGATGAAGCTTTCTTT. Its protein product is CASSRSDEAFF.

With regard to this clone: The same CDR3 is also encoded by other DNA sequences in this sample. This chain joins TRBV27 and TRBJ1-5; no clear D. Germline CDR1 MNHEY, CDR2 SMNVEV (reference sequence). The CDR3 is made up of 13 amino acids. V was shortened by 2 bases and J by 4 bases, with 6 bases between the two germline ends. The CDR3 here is CASSLRGNQPQHF. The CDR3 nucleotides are TGTGCCAGCAGTTTACGCGGGAATCAGCCCCAGCATTTT.

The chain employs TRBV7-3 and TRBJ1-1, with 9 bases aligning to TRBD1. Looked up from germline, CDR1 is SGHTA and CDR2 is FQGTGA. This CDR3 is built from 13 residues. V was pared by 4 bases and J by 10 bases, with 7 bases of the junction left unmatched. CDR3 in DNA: TGTGCCAGCAGCTCACAAGCGGGACAGGGAGCTTTCTTT. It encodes CASSSQAGQGAFF.

The CDR3 DNA sequence: TGTGCCTTAAAGGGAGTATATGGCTACACCTTC. Its protein is CALKGVYGYTF. This chain uses TRBV30 with TRBJ1-2; D ambiguous. The CDR3 extends over 11 amino acids. V shed 7 bases and J shed 5 bases, with 11 bases lying between them. Germline assignment: CDR1 GTSNPN and CDR2 SVGIG (reference sequence).

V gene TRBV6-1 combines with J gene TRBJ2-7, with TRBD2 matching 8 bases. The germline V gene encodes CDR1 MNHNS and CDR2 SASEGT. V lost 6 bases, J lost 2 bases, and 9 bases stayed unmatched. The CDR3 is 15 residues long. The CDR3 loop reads CASSQLAESTYEQYF. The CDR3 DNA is TGTGCCAGCAGCCAACTAGCGGAGAGCACCTACGAGCAGTACTTC.

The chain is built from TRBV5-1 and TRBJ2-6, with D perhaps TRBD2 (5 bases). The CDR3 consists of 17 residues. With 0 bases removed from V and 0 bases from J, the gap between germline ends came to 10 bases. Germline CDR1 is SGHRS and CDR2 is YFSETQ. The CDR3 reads CASSLATGISGANVLTF. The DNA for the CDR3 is TGCGCCAGCAGCTTGGCCACCGGGATCTCTGGGGCCAACGTCCTGACTTTC.